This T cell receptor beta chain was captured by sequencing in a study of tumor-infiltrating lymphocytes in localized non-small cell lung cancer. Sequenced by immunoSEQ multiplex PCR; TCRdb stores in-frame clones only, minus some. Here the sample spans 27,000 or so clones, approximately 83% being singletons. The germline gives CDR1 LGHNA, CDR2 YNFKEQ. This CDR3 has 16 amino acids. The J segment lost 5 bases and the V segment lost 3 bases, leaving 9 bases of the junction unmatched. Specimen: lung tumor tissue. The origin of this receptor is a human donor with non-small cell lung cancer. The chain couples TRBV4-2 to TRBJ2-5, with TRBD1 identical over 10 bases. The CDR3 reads CASSQERDRGLETQYF. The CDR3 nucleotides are TGTGCCAGCAGCCAGGAAAGGGACAGGGGTTTGGAGACCCAGTACTTC.